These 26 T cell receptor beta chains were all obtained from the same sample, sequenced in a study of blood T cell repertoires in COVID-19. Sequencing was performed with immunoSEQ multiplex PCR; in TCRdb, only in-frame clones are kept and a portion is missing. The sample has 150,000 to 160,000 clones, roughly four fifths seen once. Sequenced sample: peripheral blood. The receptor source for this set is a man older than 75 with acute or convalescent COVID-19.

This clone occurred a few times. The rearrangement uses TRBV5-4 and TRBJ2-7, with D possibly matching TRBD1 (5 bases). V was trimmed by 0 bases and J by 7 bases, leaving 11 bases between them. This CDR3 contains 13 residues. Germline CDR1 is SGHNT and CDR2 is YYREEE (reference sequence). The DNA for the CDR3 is TGTGCCAGCAGCTTGGGGGGCGGCTTGGAGCAGTACGTC. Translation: CASSLGGGLEQYV.

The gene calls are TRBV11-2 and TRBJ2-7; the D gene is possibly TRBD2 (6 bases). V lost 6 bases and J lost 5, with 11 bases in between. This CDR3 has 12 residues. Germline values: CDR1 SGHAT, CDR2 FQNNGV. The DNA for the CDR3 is TGTGCCAGCAGAAAAGGAGGGAACGAGCAGTACGTC. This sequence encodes CASRKGGNEQYV.

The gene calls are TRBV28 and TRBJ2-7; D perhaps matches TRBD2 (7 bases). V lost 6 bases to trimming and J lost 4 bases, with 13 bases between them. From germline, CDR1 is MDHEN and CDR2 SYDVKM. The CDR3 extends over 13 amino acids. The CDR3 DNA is TGTGCCAGCAGCCTGGGGGGGCGGTACGAGCAGTACGTC. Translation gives CASSLGGRYEQYV.

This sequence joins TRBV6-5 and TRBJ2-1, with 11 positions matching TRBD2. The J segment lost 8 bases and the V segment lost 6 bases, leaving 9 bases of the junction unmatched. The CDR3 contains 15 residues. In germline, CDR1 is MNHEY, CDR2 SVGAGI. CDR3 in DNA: TGTGCCAGCAGCACGAATAGCGGGGGGGCCCATGAGCAGTTCTTC. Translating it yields CASSTNSGGAHEQFF.

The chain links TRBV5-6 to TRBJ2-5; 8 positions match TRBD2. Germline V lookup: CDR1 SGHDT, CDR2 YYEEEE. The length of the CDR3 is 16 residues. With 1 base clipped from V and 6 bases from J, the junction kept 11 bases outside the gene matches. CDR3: CASSLLGSGGLKTQYF. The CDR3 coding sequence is TGTGCCAGCAGCTTGCTTGGAAGCGGGGGATTGAAGACCCAGTACTTC.

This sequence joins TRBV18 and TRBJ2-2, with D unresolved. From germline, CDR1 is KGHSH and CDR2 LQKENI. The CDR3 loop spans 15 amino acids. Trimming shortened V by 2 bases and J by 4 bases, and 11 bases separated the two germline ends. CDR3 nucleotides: TGTGCCAGCTCACCAGAATTCAGTGCCACCGGGGAGCTGTTTTTT. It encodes CASSPEFSATGELFF. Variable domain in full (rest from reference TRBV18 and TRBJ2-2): NAGVMQNPRHLVRRRGQEARLRCSPMKGHSHVYWYRQLPEEGLKFMVYLQKENIIDESGMPKERFSAEFPKEGPSILRIQQVVRGDSAAYFCASSPEFSATGELFFGEGSRLTVL.

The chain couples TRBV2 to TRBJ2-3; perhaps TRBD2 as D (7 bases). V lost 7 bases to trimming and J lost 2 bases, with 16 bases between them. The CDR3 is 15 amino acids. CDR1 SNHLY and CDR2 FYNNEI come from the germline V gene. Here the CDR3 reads CASNLGGGHTDTQYF. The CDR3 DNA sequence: TGTGCCAGCAATCTAGGCGGGGGCCACACAGATACGCAGTATTTT.

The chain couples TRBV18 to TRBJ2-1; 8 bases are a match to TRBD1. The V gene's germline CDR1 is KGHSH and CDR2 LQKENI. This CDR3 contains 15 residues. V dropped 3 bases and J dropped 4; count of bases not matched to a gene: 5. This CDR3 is CASSPFGTGYNEQFF. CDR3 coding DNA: TGTGCCAGCTCACCTTTTGGGACAGGATACAATGAGCAGTTCTTC.

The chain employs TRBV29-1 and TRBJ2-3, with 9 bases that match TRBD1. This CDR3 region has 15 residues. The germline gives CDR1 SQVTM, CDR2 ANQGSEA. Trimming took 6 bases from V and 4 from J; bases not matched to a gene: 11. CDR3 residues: CSVRAGTGLSDTQYF. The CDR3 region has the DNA TGCAGCGTGAGAGCCGGGACAGGGCTGTCAGATACGCAGTATTTT.

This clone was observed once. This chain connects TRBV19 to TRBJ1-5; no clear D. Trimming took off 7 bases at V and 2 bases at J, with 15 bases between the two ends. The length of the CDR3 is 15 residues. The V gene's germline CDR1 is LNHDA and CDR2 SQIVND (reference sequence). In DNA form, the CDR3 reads TGTGCCAGTAAGGCGGAAAGTGGAGGCAATCAGCCCCAGCATTTT. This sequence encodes CASKAESGGNQPQHF.

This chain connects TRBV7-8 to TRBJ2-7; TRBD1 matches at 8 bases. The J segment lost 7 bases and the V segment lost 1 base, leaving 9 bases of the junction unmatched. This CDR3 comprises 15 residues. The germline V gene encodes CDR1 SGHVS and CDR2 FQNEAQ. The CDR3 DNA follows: TGTGCCAGCAGCTTAGTCCGGCAGGGGGCCATGGAGCAGTACTTC. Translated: CASSLVRQGAMEQYF.

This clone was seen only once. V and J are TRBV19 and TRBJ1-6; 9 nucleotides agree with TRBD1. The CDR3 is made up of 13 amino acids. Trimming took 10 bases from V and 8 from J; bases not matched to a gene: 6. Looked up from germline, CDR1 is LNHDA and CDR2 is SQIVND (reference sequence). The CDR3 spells CATARTGDSPLHF. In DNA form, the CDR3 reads TGTGCCACTGCCCGGACAGGGGATTCACCCCTCCACTTT.

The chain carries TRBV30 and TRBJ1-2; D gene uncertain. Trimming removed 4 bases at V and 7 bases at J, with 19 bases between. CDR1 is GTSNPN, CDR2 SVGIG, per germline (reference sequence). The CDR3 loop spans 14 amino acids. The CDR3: CAWTNEGGNPGYTF. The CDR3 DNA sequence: TGTGCCTGGACCAATGAGGGAGGGAACCCTGGCTACACCTTC.

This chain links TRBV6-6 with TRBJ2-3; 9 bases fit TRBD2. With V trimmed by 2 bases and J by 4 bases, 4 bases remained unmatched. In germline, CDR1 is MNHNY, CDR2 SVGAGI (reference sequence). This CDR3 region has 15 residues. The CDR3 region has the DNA TGTGCCAGCAGTTACCCGGGACTAGCCTCAGATACGCAGTATTTT. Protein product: CASSYPGLASDTQYF.

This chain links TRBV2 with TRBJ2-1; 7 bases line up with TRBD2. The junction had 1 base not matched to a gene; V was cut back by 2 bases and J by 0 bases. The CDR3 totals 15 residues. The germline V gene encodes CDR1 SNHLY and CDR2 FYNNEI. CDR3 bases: TGTGCCAGCAGTGAAAGCGGGGACTCCTACAATGAGCAGTTCTTC. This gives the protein CASSESGDSYNEQFF. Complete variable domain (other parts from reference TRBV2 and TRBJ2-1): EPEVTQTPSHQVTQMGQEVILRCVPISNHLYFYWYRQILGQKVEFLVSFYNNEISEKSEIFDDQFSVERPDGSNFTLKIRSTKLEDSAMYFCASSESGDSYNEQFFGPGTRLTVL.

CDR3 sequence reads: CASSSDRVGYTF. As DNA, the CDR3 is TGTGCCAGCAGCTCCGACAGGGTTGGCTACACCTTC. The chain employs TRBV5-4 and TRBJ1-2; TRBD1 matches 7 bases. The CDR3 covers 12 residues. The trim removed 3 bases at V and 7 bases at J, leaving 3 bases unmatched. Germline values: CDR1 SGHNT, CDR2 YYREEE (reference sequence). Full variable domain (rest looked up from reference TRBV5-4 and TRBJ1-2): ETGVTQSPTHLIKTRGQQVTLRCSSQSGHNTVSWYQQALGQGPQFIFQYYREEENGRGNFPPRFSGLQFPNYSSELNVNALELDDSALYLCASSSDRVGYTFGSGTRLTVV.

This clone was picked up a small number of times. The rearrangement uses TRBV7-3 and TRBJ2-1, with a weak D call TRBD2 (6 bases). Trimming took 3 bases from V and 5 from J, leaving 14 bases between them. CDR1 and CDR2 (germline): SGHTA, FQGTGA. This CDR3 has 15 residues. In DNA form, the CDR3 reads TGTGCCAGCAGCTTGTCCGGGGGAACTCACAATGAGCAGTTCTTC. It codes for CASSLSGGTHNEQFF.

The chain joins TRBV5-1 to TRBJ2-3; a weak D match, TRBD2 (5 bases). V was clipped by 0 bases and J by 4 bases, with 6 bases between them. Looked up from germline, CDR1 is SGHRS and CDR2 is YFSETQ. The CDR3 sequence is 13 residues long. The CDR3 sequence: CASSLGLPDTQYF. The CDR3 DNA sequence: TGCGCCAGCAGCTTGGGACTACCAGATACGCAGTATTTT.

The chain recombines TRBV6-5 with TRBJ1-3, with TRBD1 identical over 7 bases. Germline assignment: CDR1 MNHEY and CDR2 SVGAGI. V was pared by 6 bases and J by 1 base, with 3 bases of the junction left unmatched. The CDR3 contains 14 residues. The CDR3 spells CASRSQGSGNTIYF. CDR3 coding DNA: TGTGCCAGCAGGTCACAGGGGTCTGGAAACACCATATATTTT.

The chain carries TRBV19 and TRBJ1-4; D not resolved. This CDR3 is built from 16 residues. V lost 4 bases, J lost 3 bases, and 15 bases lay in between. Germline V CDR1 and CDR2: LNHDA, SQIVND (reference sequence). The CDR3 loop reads CASSKDGNGANEKLFF. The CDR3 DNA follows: TGTGCCAGTAGTAAGGACGGAAACGGGGCTAATGAAAAACTGTTTTTT.

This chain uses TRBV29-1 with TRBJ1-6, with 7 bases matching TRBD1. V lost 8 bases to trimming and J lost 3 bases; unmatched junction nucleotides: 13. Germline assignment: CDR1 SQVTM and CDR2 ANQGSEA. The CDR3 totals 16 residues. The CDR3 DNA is TGCAGCCCTAGACAGGGCAGGTGGTACTATAATTCACCCCTCCACTTT. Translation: CSPRQGRWYYNSPLHF.

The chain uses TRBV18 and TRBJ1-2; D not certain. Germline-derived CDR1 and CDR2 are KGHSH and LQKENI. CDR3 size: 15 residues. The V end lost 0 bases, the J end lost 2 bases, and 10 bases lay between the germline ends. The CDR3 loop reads CASSPPAGRNYGYTF. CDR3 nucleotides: TGTGCCAGCTCACCACCGGCGGGTCGGAACTATGGCTACACCTTC.

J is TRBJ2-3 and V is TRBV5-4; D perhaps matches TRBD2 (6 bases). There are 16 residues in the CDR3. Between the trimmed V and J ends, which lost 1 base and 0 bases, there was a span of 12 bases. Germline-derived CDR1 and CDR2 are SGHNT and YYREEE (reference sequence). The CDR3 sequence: CASSLRRGASTDTQYF. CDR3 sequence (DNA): TGTGCCAGCAGCTTGAGGCGCGGGGCGAGCACAGATACGCAGTATTTT. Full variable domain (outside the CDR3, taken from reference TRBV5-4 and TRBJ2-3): ETGVTQSPTHLIKTRGQQVTLRCSSQSGHNTVSWYQQALGQGPQFIFQYYREEENGRGNFPPRFSGLQFPNYSSELNVNALELDDSALYLCASSLRRGASTDTQYFGPGTRLTVL.

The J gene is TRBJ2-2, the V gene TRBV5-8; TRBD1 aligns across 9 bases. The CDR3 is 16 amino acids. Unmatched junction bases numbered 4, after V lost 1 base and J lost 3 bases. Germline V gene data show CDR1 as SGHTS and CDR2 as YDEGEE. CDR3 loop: CASSLWTGDDTGELFF. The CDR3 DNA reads TGTGCCAGCAGCTTGTGGACAGGGGATGACACCGGGGAGCTGTTTTTT.

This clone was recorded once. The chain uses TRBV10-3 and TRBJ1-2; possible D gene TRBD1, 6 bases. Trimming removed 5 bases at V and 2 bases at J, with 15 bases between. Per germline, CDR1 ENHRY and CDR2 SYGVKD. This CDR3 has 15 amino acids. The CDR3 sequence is CAISSPSTGNYGYTF. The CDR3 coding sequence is TGTGCCATCAGTTCCCCGTCGACAGGCAACTATGGCTACACCTTC.

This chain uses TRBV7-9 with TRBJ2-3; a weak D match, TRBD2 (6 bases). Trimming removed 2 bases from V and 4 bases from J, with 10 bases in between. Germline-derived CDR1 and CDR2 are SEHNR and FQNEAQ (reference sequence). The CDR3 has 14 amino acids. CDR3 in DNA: TGTGCCAGCAGCTTATTATCGGGGGCAGATACGCAGTATTTT. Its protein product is CASSLLSGADTQYF.